This is a list of T cell receptor beta chains from one sample in a study of technical replicates of blood from a handful of donors. Clones were read by immunoSEQ multiplex PCR, and TCRdb kept only the in-frame ones, dropping some. The sample yields around 72,000 clones, under 99% seen once. The sequenced sample consisted of T cells isolated from PBMCs. Receptors were obtained from a human donor in good health. The CDR3 runs from the conserved cysteine through the conserved F or W. The order of the fields is V gene, D gene, clone size, J gene, CDR3 protein, CDR3 DNA. D genes are given only for firm matches. Clone sizes are given selectively: once, few, many, or a class where the clone is expanded.

V: TRBV4-1; D: TRBD2; size: -; J: TRBJ2-1; CDR3: CASSHTGTSDEQFF; DNA: TGCGCCAGCAGCCACACCGGGACTAGCGATGAGCAGTTCTTC
V: TRBV2; D: -; size: -; J: TRBJ2-6; CDR3: CASSFARSGANVLTF; DNA: TGTGCCAGCAGTTTTGCGCGGAGTGGGGCCAACGTCCTGACTTTC
V: TRBV6-1; D: -; size: -; J: TRBJ1-5; CDR3: CASMVQGSYNQPQHF; DNA: TGTGCCAGCATGGTACAGGGTTCCTATAATCAGCCCCAGCATTTT
V: TRBV5-8; D: TRBD1; size: once; J: TRBJ2-3; CDR3: CASSSGTGETDTQYF; DNA: TGTGCCAGCAGCTCCGGGACAGGGGAAACAGATACGCAGTATTTT
V: TRBV19; D: -; size: -; J: TRBJ1-5; CDR3: CASSIDGPYQPQHF; DNA: TGTGCCAGTAGTATAGATGGGCCCTATCAGCCCCAGCATTTT
V: TRBV5-1; D: TRBD2; size: -; J: TRBJ2-3; CDR3: CASRLTGAPGLAGGPSTDTQYF; DNA: TGCGCCAGCAGACTGACAGGGGCTCCGGGACTAGCGGGAGGGCCCAGCACAGATACGCAGTATTTT
V: TRBV6-1; D: -; size: medium-sized; J: TRBJ2-2; CDR3: CASSPLQGYAGELFF; DNA: TGTGCCAGCAGTCCCCTACAGGGTTATGCCGGGGAGCTGTTTTTT
V: TRBV6-6; D: TRBD1; size: -; J: TRBJ1-1; CDR3: CASSYFGTGGNTEAFF; DNA: TGTGCCAGCAGTTACTTCGGGACAGGGGGGAACACTGAAGCTTTCTTT
V: TRBV7-9; D: TRBD1; size: -; J: TRBJ1-1; CDR3: CASSSNPGGSVAFF; DNA: TGTGCCAGCAGCTCGAATCCAGGGGGATCGGTGGCTTTCTTT
V: TRBV7-9; D: -; size: -; J: TRBJ2-7; CDR3: CAGTRGEVYEQYF; DNA: TGTGCCGGGACCAGGGGGGAGGTCTACGAGCAGTACTTC
V: TRBV4-1; D: TRBD2; size: once; J: TRBJ2-1; CDR3: CASSQGGSGSSYNEQFF; DNA: TGCGCCAGCAGCCAAGGGGGAAGCGGGAGCTCCTACAATGAGCAGTTCTTC
V: TRBV10-1; D: -; size: -; J: TRBJ1-2; CDR3: CASSESSREGGYTF; DNA: TGCGCCAGCAGTGAGTCGAGCAGGGAAGGTGGCTACACCTTC
V: TRBV20-1; D: -; size: once; J: TRBJ2-7; CDR3: CSARSLHEQYF; DNA: TGCAGTGCTAGAAGTCTACACGAGCAGTACTTC
V: TRBV28; D: -; size: -; J: TRBJ1-1; CDR3: CASSLLVMNTEAFF; DNA: TGTGCCAGCAGTTTACTAGTCATGAACACTGAAGCTTTCTTT
V: TRBV5-1; D: TRBD2; size: -; J: TRBJ2-7; CDR3: CASSTSGRSTNEQYF; DNA: TGCGCCAGCAGCACTAGCGGGAGGAGTACAAACGAGCAGTACTTC
V: TRBV30; D: -; size: -; J: TRBJ1-1; CDR3: CAWSAGGEAFF; DNA: TGTGCCTGGAGTGCCGGAGGCGAAGCTTTCTTT
V: TRBV9; D: -; size: -; J: TRBJ2-2; CDR3: CASSVIATTGELFF; DNA: TGTGCCAGCAGCGTAATAGCAACCACCGGGGAGCTGTTTTTT
V: TRBV9; D: TRBD2; size: -; J: TRBJ2-1; CDR3: CASSPRGTPSSYNEQFF; DNA: TGTGCCAGCAGCCCGCGGGGGACGCCTAGCTCCTACAATGAGCAGTTCTTC
V: TRBV7-2; D: TRBD1; size: -; J: TRBJ1-4; CDR3: CASSLLRTGTNEKLFF; DNA: TGTGCCAGCAGCTTACTTCGGACAGGGACAAATGAAAAACTGTTTTTT
V: TRBV5-4; D: -; size: -; J: TRBJ2-1; CDR3: CASGDAEQFF; DNA: TGTGCCAGTGGAGACGCTGAGCAGTTCTTC
V: TRBV4-1; D: TRBD2; size: -; J: TRBJ2-1; CDR3: CASSQEPMSRELDNEQFF; DNA: TGCGCCAGCAGCCAAGAACCCATGTCGCGGGAGCTAGATAATGAGCAGTTCTTC
V: TRBV10-3; D: -; size: -; J: TRBJ1-1; CDR3: CAISDTRDGGPNTEAFF; DNA: TGTGCCATCAGCGACACCCGAGACGGGGGGCCGAACACTGAAGCTTTCTTT
V: TRBV6-6; D: TRBD2; size: -; J: TRBJ2-7; CDR3: CASSSGGDRGYEQYF; DNA: TGTGCCAGCAGCTCGGGGGGAGACCGGGGGTACGAGCAGTACTTC
V: TRBV4-3; D: -; size: -; J: TRBJ1-1; CDR3: CASSQDLSGISVTEAFF; DNA: TGCGCCAGCAGCCAAGATCTATCGGGGATCTCCGTCACTGAAGCTTTCTTT
V: TRBV6-4; D: -; size: -; J: TRBJ1-3; CDR3: CASSDPKRRVSNTIYF; DNA: TGTGCCAGCAGTGACCCAAAAAGGAGAGTTAGCAACACCATATATTTT
V: TRBV23-1; D: -; size: -; J: TRBJ2-7; CDR3: CASSQGKEGLSYEQYF; DNA: TGCGCCAGCAGTCAGGGAAAGGAGGGACTTTCCTACGAGCAGTACTTC
V: TRBV7-9; D: TRBD1; size: -; J: TRBJ1-5; CDR3: CASSLGGQGGQPQHF; DNA: TGTGCCAGCAGCTTAGGGGGACAGGGGGGCCAGCCCCAGCATTTT
V: TRBV6-5; D: TRBD2; size: -; J: TRBJ2-5; CDR3: CVSRAGGQETQYF; DNA: TGTGTCAGTAGGGCGGGAGGGCAAGAGACCCAGTACTTC
V: TRBV5-1; D: TRBD2; size: -; J: TRBJ2-1; CDR3: CASSTGLAGGPIDEQFF; DNA: TGCGCCAGCAGCACCGGACTAGCGGGAGGGCCAATCGATGAGCAGTTCTTC
V: TRBV4-1; D: -; size: -; J: TRBJ2-1; CDR3: CASSQEADLNEQFF; DNA: TGCGCCAGCAGCCAAGAGGCAGATTTAAATGAGCAGTTCTTC
V: TRBV6-6; D: -; size: once; J: TRBJ2-1; CDR3: CASSSGRSEPYNEQFF; DNA: TGTGCCAGCAGTTCGGGGAGGAGCGAGCCCTACAATGAGCAGTTCTTC